Shown below are 27 T cell receptor beta chains from a single sample sequenced in a study of cytotoxic CD8 clonotypes in ibrutinib-treated CLL. Only in-frame clones appear in the TCRdb table, and some are missing; sequencing was by immunoSEQ multiplex PCR. The sample yields hundreds of thousands of clones, 60% to 75% seen once. Sequencing used PBMCs, obtained after 24 months of ibrutinib treatment. The receptors originated from a human donor with chronic lymphocytic leukemia.

The chain carries TRBV9 and TRBJ1-4; 7 nucleotides line up with TRBD1. The CDR3 loop spans 15 amino acids. The J segment lost 7 bases and the V segment lost 4 bases, leaving 10 bases of the junction unmatched. Per the germline V gene, CDR1 is SGDLS and CDR2 is YYNGEE. The DNA of the CDR3 is TGTGCCAGCAGCCCCCGGGACAGCCCTTCTGAAAAACTGTTTTTT. Amino acids: CASSPRDSPSEKLFF.

V is TRBV28 and J is TRBJ2-2, with unresolved D. The CDR3 is made up of 13 amino acids. Between the trimmed V and J ends, which lost 6 bases and 3 bases, there was a span of 8 bases. Looked up from germline, CDR1 is MDHEN and CDR2 is SYDVKM. The CDR3 DNA sequence: TGTGCCAGCAGAGGCAGCTACACCGGGGAGCTGTTTTTT. Amino acids: CASRGSYTGELFF.

The chain joins TRBV25-1 to TRBJ1-1; TRBD1 matches 8 bases. The CDR3 is 15 residues long. Per germline, CDR1 MGHDK and CDR2 SYGVNS. With V trimmed by 4 bases and J by 3 bases, 7 bases remained unmatched. In nucleotides, the CDR3 is TGTGCCAGCAGTGTCCGGACAGGGTGGTACACTGAAGCTTTCTTT. Translation gives CASSVRTGWYTEAFF.

This clone was counted only a few times. This chain joins TRBV27 and TRBJ2-1; D is perhaps TRBD2 (6 bases). Looked up from germline, CDR1 is MNHEY and CDR2 is SMNVEV (reference sequence). The CDR3 has 14 amino acids. Trimming stripped 3 bases from V and 7 bases from J, with 13 bases between. The chain's CDR3 is CASSFNWGENEQFF. The CDR3 nucleotides are TGTGCCAGCAGTTTCAACTGGGGGGAGAATGAGCAGTTCTTC.

This clone was seen more than once but under ten times. This rearrangement joins TRBV28 to TRBJ1-5; 8 positions match TRBD1. The CDR3 sequence is 15 residues long. Germline trimming cut 2 bases from V and 5 bases from J; bases unmatched to any gene: 5. CDR1 is MDHEN, CDR2 SYDVKM, per germline. The CDR3 region is CASSLGQGGDQPQHF. CDR3 nucleotide sequence: TGTGCCAGCAGTTTAGGACAGGGAGGGGATCAGCCCCAGCATTTT. The whole variable domain, remainder taken from reference TRBV28 and TRBJ1-5, is DVKVTQSSRYLVKRTGEKVFLECVQDMDHENMFWYRQDPGLGLRLIYFSYDVKMKEKGDIPEGYSVSREKKERFSLILESASTNQTSMYLCASSLGQGGDQPQHFGDGTRLSIL.

This clone has a single count. The rearrangement links TRBV21-1 to TRBJ2-4; TRBD1 reflects the table's D call only, with no check against the DNA. TRBV21-1 is marked as a pseudogene. CDR3 size: 15 residues. The CDR3 DNA reads TGTGCCAGCAAACGGCCTTCCAGGACCAAAAACATTCAGTACTTC. Its translation: CASKRPSRTKNIQYF.

The V and J genes are TRBV11-2 and TRBJ2-2; tentatively, D is TRBD2 (6 bases). Germline V CDR1 and CDR2: SGHAT, FQNNGV. V lost 3 bases to trimming and J lost 0 bases, with 8 bases between them. The CDR3 is 15 amino acids. CDR3 DNA: TGTGCCAGCAGCTTTCCGGGAGCGAACACCGGGGAGCTGTTTTTT. This translates into CASSFPGANTGELFF.

The J gene is TRBJ2-7, the V gene TRBV11-2; D gene uncertain. Looked up from germline, CDR1 is SGHAT and CDR2 is FQNNGV. This CDR3 region has 14 residues. V lost 5 bases, J lost 2 bases, and 13 bases lay in between. CDR3: CASSGSGVTYEQYF. The CDR3 coding sequence is TGTGCCAGCAGCGGAAGTGGCGTTACCTACGAGCAGTACTTC.

The V call is TRBV20-1, the J call TRBJ2-7; D remains unclear. From germline, CDR1 is DFQATT and CDR2 SNEGSKA (reference sequence). The V end was cut by 0 bases, the J end by 9 bases, with 6 bases between. CDR3 length: 10 residues. The chain's CDR3 is CSARDLGQYF. The CDR3 DNA follows: TGCAGTGCTAGAGATCTTGGGCAGTACTTC.

This clone was detected only a few times. The chain joins TRBV5-1 to TRBJ1-2; tentatively, D is TRBD1 (5 bases). The CDR3 has 15 residues. V lost 4 bases, J lost 4 bases, and 17 bases lay in between. Germline CDR1 reads SGHRS; CDR2 reads YFSETQ. The chain's CDR3 is CASSLGASQVYGYTF. DNA of the CDR3: TGCGCCAGCAGCCTAGGGGCCTCGCAGGTCTATGGCTACACCTTC.

This clone turned up a few times. This CDR3 is CASSQKGLAGVTGELFF. DNA of the CDR3: TGTGCCAGCAGCCAGAAAGGACTAGCGGGAGTCACCGGGGAGCTGTTTTTT. The V gene is TRBV4-2, the J gene TRBJ2-2, with 13 positions matching TRBD2. Germline-derived CDR1 and CDR2 are LGHNA and YNFKEQ. The V and J ends lost 3 bases and 4 bases, in that order; junction bases with no gene match: 5. The CDR3 spans 17 residues.

CDR3 in DNA: TGTGCCAGTGGGACTCGCGGACAGGCGACTCAGCCCCAGCATTTT. It is translated as CASGTRGQATQPQHF. The J gene is TRBJ1-5, the V gene TRBV19; 7 bases are a match to TRBD1. The ends lost 8 bases at V and 6 bases at J; junction bases unmatched: 13. Germline CDR1 and CDR2: LNHDA and SQIVND (reference sequence). The CDR3 is 15 amino acids.

The V gene is TRBV5-1, the J gene TRBJ2-1; 7 positions match TRBD2. The length of the CDR3 is 15 residues. Germline CDR1 and CDR2: SGHRS and YFSETQ. V shed 4 bases, J shed 8 bases, and the junction held 12 bases outside the gene matches. The CDR3 DNA sequence: TGCGCCAGCAGCCCGGAGGGACTGGGGAGGGATGAGCAGTTCTTC. Translated, it gives CASSPEGLGRDEQFF. The full variable domain, rest sourced from reference TRBV5-1 and TRBJ2-1, is KAGVTQTPRYLIKTRGQQVTLSCSPISGHRSVSWYQQTPGQGLQFLFEYFSETQRNKGNFPGRFSGRQFSNSRSEMNVSTLELGDSALYLCASSPEGLGRDEQFFGPGTRLTVL.

The chain has TRBV27 and TRBJ2-1; D is ambiguous. CDR1 and CDR2 (germline): MNHEY, SMNVEV (reference sequence). The CDR3 contains 14 residues. Trimming stripped 0 bases from V and 6 bases from J, with 9 bases between. The DNA for the CDR3 is TGTGCCAGCAGTTTATCATCCTCGGTCAATGAGCAGTTCTTC. Its translation is CASSLSSSVNEQFF.

The V gene is TRBV6-5, the J gene TRBJ2-5; 7 bases line up with TRBD2. V shed 0 bases and J 4 bases; nucleotides not matched to a gene: 5. The V gene's germline CDR1 is MNHEY and CDR2 SVGAGI. This CDR3 has 15 amino acids. The CDR3 sequence: CASSYSAGLAETQYF. The CDR3 bases are TGTGCCAGCAGTTACTCAGCGGGACTGGCAGAGACCCAGTACTTC.

This clone was counted between two and nine times. CDR3 region: CASSLGTDYGYTF. The CDR3 nucleotides read TGTGCCAGCTCACTCGGGACTGACTATGGCTACACCTTC. This rearrangement joins TRBV18 to TRBJ1-2, with D perhaps matching TRBD1 (5 bases). The CDR3 sequence is 13 residues long. V shed 4 bases and J shed 3 bases, with 9 bases lying between them. CDR1 is KGHSH and CDR2 is LQKENI in the germline V gene.

The chain recombines TRBV27 with TRBJ2-1; weak D call: TRBD2 (5 bases). Germline V gene data show CDR1 as MNHEY and CDR2 as SMNVEV (reference sequence). The V end lost 6 bases, the J end lost 5 bases, and 11 bases lay between the germline ends. This CDR3 comprises 13 residues. In DNA form, the CDR3 reads TGTGCCAGCAGATTAGGAGGAAACAATGAGCAGTTCTTC. Residues: CASRLGGNNEQFF.

The J gene is TRBJ2-7, the V gene TRBV19; 7 nucleotides agree with TRBD2. Germline V CDR1 and CDR2: LNHDA, SQIVND (reference sequence). After removal of 7 bases from V and 0 bases from J, the junction contained 6 bases not matched to a gene. This CDR3 spans 14 amino acids. In DNA form, the CDR3 reads TGTGCCAGTAAAGCCGGGGGGTACTCCTACGAGCAGTACTTC. Protein: CASKAGGYSYEQYF.

V usage is TRBV28 and J usage is TRBJ1-2, with D perhaps TRBD1 (6 bases). The V end lost 5 bases, the J end lost 8 bases, and 18 bases lay between the germline ends. The CDR3 sequence is 14 residues long. CDR1 and CDR2 (germline): MDHEN, SYDVKM. The CDR3, as DNA: TGTGCCAGCAGTATCCCGAAGGGGGTGCGGGGCTACACCTTC. Its protein is CASSIPKGVRGYTF.

The chain employs TRBV10-3 and TRBJ2-7; 8 bases map to TRBD1. Unmatched junction bases numbered 8, after V lost 10 bases and J lost 0 bases. This CDR3 region has 14 residues. Germline values: CDR1 ENHRY, CDR2 SYGVKD. CDR3 nucleotide sequence: TGTGCCAGCCGAAGACAGGGGAGCTCCTACGAGCAGTACTTC. Protein sequence: CASRRQGSSYEQYF.

The genes are TRBV10-3 and TRBJ2-7, with D perhaps TRBD1 or TRBD2 (6 bases each). CDR3 length: 14 amino acids. Germline CDR1 ENHRY, CDR2 SYGVKD. Trimming took 1 base from V and 2 from J, leaving 9 bases between them. The CDR3 nucleotides are TGTGCCATCAGTGAGTACAGGGAGGCCTACGAGCAGTACTTC. The encoded protein is CAISEYREAYEQYF.

V is TRBV29-1 and J is TRBJ1-4; D gene ambiguous. CDR1 is SQVTM and CDR2 is ANQGSEA in the germline V gene. CDR3 length: 11 residues. The germline V and J ends were trimmed by 7 bases and 5 bases, with 8 bases remaining between them. The DNA of the CDR3 is TGCAGCGCTAGGAAGAATGAAAAACTGTTTTTT. It codes for CSARKNEKLFF.

This chain connects TRBV7-3 to TRBJ2-7; either TRBD1 or TRBD2 may fit D (5 bases each). This CDR3 contains 15 residues. CDR1 and CDR2 (germline): SGHTA, FQGTGA. Trimming took 2 bases from V and 3 from J, leaving 14 bases between them. The CDR3 spells CASSLDPGPHYEQYF. CDR3 sequence (DNA): TGTGCCAGCAGCTTAGACCCGGGACCACACTACGAGCAGTACTTC.

The chain combines TRBV9 with TRBJ2-7; 9 nucleotides match TRBD1. The CDR3 contains 16 residues. V lost 2 bases to trimming and J lost 3 bases; unmatched junction nucleotides: 9. Germline assignment: CDR1 SGDLS and CDR2 YYNGEE. CDR3 sequence: CASSVRGGTGLYEQYF. The CDR3 bases are TGTGCCAGCAGCGTCCGAGGGGGGACAGGGCTCTACGAGCAGTACTTC.

The chain couples TRBV7-9 to TRBJ2-7; TRBD2 matches 11 bases. With V trimmed by 1 base and J by 5 bases, 7 bases remained unmatched. Germline-derived CDR1 and CDR2 are SEHNR and FQNEAQ (reference sequence). The CDR3 loop spans 16 amino acids. CDR3 in DNA: TGTGCCAGCAGCTTAGAAATACTAGCGGGAGTGGACGAGCAGTACTTC. Translating gives CASSLEILAGVDEQYF.

The rearrangement uses TRBV6-5 and TRBJ2-2; possible D gene TRBD2, 6 bases. Trimming stripped 2 bases from V and 6 bases from J, with 13 bases between. The germline CDR1 and CDR2 sequences are MNHEY and SVGAGI. The CDR3 has 15 amino acids. Here the CDR3 reads CASSYARSGPGELFF. CDR3 coding DNA: TGTGCCAGCAGTTACGCGCGAAGCGGGCCCGGGGAGCTGTTTTTT.

With regard to this clone: At one boundary the junction diverges from the germline segment, which might be a read error. Other DNA sequences from this sample encode an identical CDR3 as well. The chain carries TRBV28 and TRBJ2-7, with D maybe TRBD2 (6 bases). CDR1 and CDR2 from the germline V gene are MDHEN and SYDVKM. There are 14 residues in the CDR3. CDR3 sequence reads: CASSSGLGAYEQYF. In nucleotides, the CDR3 is TGTGCCAGCAGCTCGGGACTGGGTGCCTACGAGCAGTACTTT.